Listed below are T cell receptor beta chains from one sample, sequenced in a study of shared clonotypes between healthy human individuals. Assay used: immunoSEQ multiplex PCR; TCRdb lists only in-frame clones, some missing. The sample lists 2 million or so clones, 85% to 95% occurring once. Sequencing input: naive CD4+ T cells sorted from blood. These receptors originate from a man aged 18 to 29 in good health. CDR3s leave out the opening cysteine and the closing phenylalanine or tryptophan.

V,J,CDR3
TRBV2,TRBJ2-5,ASSETSMKTQY
TRBV10-1,TRBJ2-2,ASSTSATGELF
TRBV7-2,TRBJ1-6,ASSSRGDRRGTYNSPLH
TRBV5-4,TRBJ1-2,ASSLSAVPSNYGYT
TRBV7-9,TRBJ2-5,ASSRKGTSGAQETQY
TRBV18,TRBJ1-4,ASSPGVATNEKLF
TRBV2,TRBJ2-1,ASSTDYNEQF
TRBV10-3,TRBJ2-2,AISDRGNTGELF
TRBV10-3,TRBJ1-1,AIGALTEAF
TRBV10-3,TRBJ1-6,AISVGQSENSPLH